Below, 19 T cell receptor beta chains from the same sample are listed, as sequenced in a study of cytomegalovirus exposure and HLA in healthy donors. PCR was performed using 60 Vbeta and 13 Jbeta primers. The method was immunoSEQ multiplex PCR; TCRdb's version includes in-frame clones alone and lacks a portion of them. The sample lists 200,000 or so clones; approximately 79% were seen once. The sample consisted of PBMCs. The receptors stem from a man between 40 and 49 years old in good health and CMV-seropositive.

The chain uses TRBV18 and TRBJ2-5; D possibly corresponds to TRBD1 (5 bases). CDR1 KGHSH and CDR2 LQKENI come from the germline V gene. Trimming removed 2 bases at V and 1 base at J, with 11 bases between. This CDR3 is built from 15 residues. In DNA, the CDR3 is TGTGCCAGCTCACCAGGGGCCGGGTCCCAAGAGACCCAGTACTTC. Translation gives CASSPGAGSQETQYF.

The J gene is TRBJ2-7, the V gene TRBV27; 9 bases fit TRBD2. The CDR3 consists of 15 residues. Germline assignment: CDR1 MNHEY and CDR2 SMNVEV (reference sequence). Trimming removed 5 bases from V and 4 bases from J; junction bases left unmatched: 9. The CDR3 loop reads CASSRGGAGGYEQYF. CDR3 DNA: TGTGCCAGCAGTCGAGGGGGGGCGGGAGGGTACGAGCAGTACTTC.

This clone was seen a few times. This chain connects TRBV5-4 to TRBJ2-5; D ambiguous. V shed 1 base and J shed 3 bases, with 7 bases lying between them. The V gene's germline CDR1 is SGHNT and CDR2 YYREEE (reference sequence). This CDR3 comprises 13 residues. The CDR3 coding sequence is TGTGCCAGCAGCTTGCCAGGCAAAGAGACCCAGTACTTC. This translates into CASSLPGKETQYF.

This rearrangement joins TRBV6-1 to TRBJ1-2; possibly TRBD1 for D (6 bases). Germline CDR1 is MNHNS and CDR2 is SASEGT. V was clipped by 3 bases and J by 4 bases, with 30 bases between them. The CDR3 runs 20 residues. The CDR3 here is CASSDGGAGDTWGGLYGYTF. The DNA for the CDR3 is TGTGCCAGCAGTGATGGCGGAGCAGGGGACACTTGGGGGGGACTCTATGGCTACACCTTC.

This sequence joins TRBV27 and TRBJ1-5, with D possibly TRBD1 on 6 matching bases. With 7 bases removed from V and 1 base from J, the gap between germline ends came to 20 bases. The CDR3 is 17 residues long. Germline V gene lookup returns CDR1 MNHEY and CDR2 SMNVEV (reference sequence). This CDR3 is CASKRIGGAGSNQPQHF. In nucleotides, the CDR3 is TGTGCCAGCAAACGAATCGGGGGGGCAGGGAGCAATCAGCCCCAGCATTTT.

This clone showed up just a few times. The rearrangement links TRBV7-9 to TRBJ2-3, with TRBD1 identical over 10 bases. The CDR3 has 18 residues. V shed 8 bases and J 2 bases; nucleotides not matched to a gene: 16. The germline V gene has CDR1 SEHNR and CDR2 FQNEAQ (reference sequence). The CDR3 reads CASRKGQGSSLTTDTQYF. CDR3 nucleotides: TGTGCCAGCCGCAAGGGACAGGGGTCCTCATTAACCACAGATACGCAGTATTTT.

The rearrangement links TRBV21-1 to TRBJ2-7; the table assigns TRBD2, which was not confirmed against the DNA. TRBV21-1 represents a pseudogene. The CDR3 is 19 residues long. CDR3: CASSKAQTTGSEAIHEQYF. The CDR3 nucleotides are TGTGCCAGCAGCAAAGCCCAGACAACCGGGAGCGAAGCAATCCACGAGCAGTACTTC.

The chain couples TRBV4-1 to TRBJ2-5, with D tentatively TRBD1 (5 bases). The CDR3 length is 15 residues. Deletions cut 1 base from V and 4 bases from J, with 13 bases between. Per germline, CDR1 MGHRA and CDR2 YSYEKL. CDR3 sequence: CASSQAWAGRETQYF. The CDR3 DNA reads as TGCGCCAGCAGCCAAGCGTGGGCAGGGCGAGAGACCCAGTACTTC.

This clone was observed a single time. V gene TRBV19 combines with J gene TRBJ2-7; D is unresolved. CDR3 length equals 12 residues. With 3 bases removed from V and 4 bases from J, the gap between germline ends came to 7 bases. Germline V gene sequence: CDR1 LNHDA, CDR2 SQIVND (reference sequence). CDR3: CASSMPGYEQYF. The CDR3, as DNA: TGTGCCAGTAGTATGCCAGGTTACGAGCAGTACTTC.

This chain joins TRBV9 and TRBJ1-2; D remains unclear. This CDR3 comprises 13 residues. V lost 0 bases, J lost 2 bases, and 5 bases lay in between. Germline V gene data show CDR1 as SGDLS and CDR2 as YYNGEE. The CDR3 protein is CASSVEQNYGYTF. The CDR3 DNA reads TGTGCCAGCAGCGTAGAACAAAACTATGGCTACACCTTC.

This clone was found once. The V call is TRBV5-5, the J call TRBJ2-7; D may be TRBD1 (6 bases). The CDR3 is 14 residues long. V lost 0 bases, J lost 7 bases, and 14 bases lay in between. Germline loops: CDR1 SGHKS, CDR2 YYEKEE (reference sequence). The CDR3 nucleotides are TGTGCCAGCAGCTTGGCCCTGGGGGCTCAAGAGCAGTACTTC. This gives the protein CASSLALGAQEQYF.

This rearrangement joins TRBV27 to TRBJ2-3, with 8 bases identical to TRBD2. CDR1 is MNHEY, CDR2 SMNVEV, per germline (reference sequence). CDR3 size: 15 residues. V shed 2 bases, J shed 5 bases, and the junction held 6 bases outside the gene matches. In DNA form, the CDR3 reads TGTGCCAGCAGTTTAGGGGCCGCGGGGGGAGATACGCAGTATTTT. Protein product: CASSLGAAGGDTQYF.

The chain combines TRBV5-6 with TRBJ2-1, with D hard to call. V was clipped by 3 bases and J by 0 bases, with 13 bases between them. The CDR3 has 16 residues. Germline CDR1 SGHDT, CDR2 YYEEEE. The CDR3 protein is CASSSPYRDSYNEQFF. The CDR3 nucleotides read TGTGCCAGCAGCTCCCCGTATAGAGACTCCTACAATGAGCAGTTCTTC.

The chain joins TRBV20-1 to TRBJ1-1; D is uncertain. V was trimmed by 6 bases and J by 11 bases, leaving 13 bases between them. The V gene's germline CDR1 is DFQATT and CDR2 SNEGSKA (reference sequence). This CDR3 contains 10 residues. This CDR3 is CSALFESAFF. CDR3 in DNA: TGCAGTGCCCTGTTTGAGTCGGCTTTCTTT.

This rearrangement joins TRBV18 to TRBJ1-5, with 9 positions matching TRBD1. Germline lookup yields CDR1 KGHSH and CDR2 LQKENI. Trimming took 3 bases from V and 7 from J; bases not matched to a gene: 7. This CDR3 is 15 amino acids long. CDR3 nucleotides: TGTGCCAGCTCACCGTTAGACAGGGGGAACCAGCCCCAGCATTTT. It is translated as CASSPLDRGNQPQHF.

The chain uses TRBV7-8 and TRBJ2-2, with TRBD2 matching 10 bases. Losses at the gene ends were 6 bases for V and 3 bases for J; bases not matched to a gene: 10. CDR3 length: 17 residues. The germline V gene encodes CDR1 SGHVS and CDR2 FQNEAQ. The CDR3 sequence: CASSRYLAGEYTGELFF. The CDR3 nucleotides read TGTGCCAGCAGTCGCTATCTAGCGGGGGAATACACCGGGGAGCTGTTTTTT.

The genes are TRBV7-3 and TRBJ1-2; D perhaps matches TRBD1 (6 bases). CDR1 is SGHTA and CDR2 is FQGTGA in the germline V gene. The CDR3 has 13 amino acids. V lost 5 bases and J 2 bases, leaving 9 bases between the germline ends. CDR3 nucleotide sequence: TGTGCCAGCAGCCCCGGACAGAACTATGGCTACACCTTC. As protein: CASSPGQNYGYTF.

This clone has only one observation. This chain joins TRBV27 and TRBJ1-5; possible D gene TRBD1, 5 bases. With 6 bases removed from V and 3 bases from J, the gap between germline ends came to 9 bases. Germline V gives CDR1 MNHEY, CDR2 SMNVEV (reference sequence). The CDR3 is 13 amino acids. CDR3 in DNA: TGTGCCAGCAGCAGGGTTTACAATCAGCCCCAGCATTTT. Amino acids: CASSRVYNQPQHF.

The J gene is TRBJ1-5, the V gene TRBV9, with 7 bases identical to TRBD1. Losses at the gene ends were 3 bases for V and 10 bases for J; bases not matched to a gene: 13. CDR1 is SGDLS and CDR2 is YYNGEE in the germline V gene. The CDR3 consists of 15 residues. In nucleotides, the CDR3 is TGTGCCAGCAGCGACTCTCCAGGGGGATCGGGTCCCCAGCATTTT. Amino acid sequence: CASSDSPGGSGPQHF.